This TCR beta chain was profiled in a study of CD8 T cells in Susac syndrome. Sequencing of TCR beta drew on CD8+ and CD4+ T cells from blood. RNA in amounts of roughly 0.45 to 1 ug was reverse transcribed with random hexamers. By means of immunoSEQ multiplex PCR, TCR beta CDR3 spanning 54 Vbeta and 13 Jbeta underwent amplification. TCRdb re-analysed the immunoSEQ multiplex PCR reads in MiXCR, keeping a single row per CDR3 protein. The sample carries around 180,000 distinct CDR3 sequences, roughly 95% recorded once. Trimming at V came to 2 bases and at J to 0 bases, leaving 6 bases not matched to a gene. The CDR3 is made up of 15 amino acids. CDR1 and CDR2 (germline): SQVTM, ANQGSEA.

Input material: CD8+ T cells from PBMCs. The rearrangement uses TRBV29-1 and TRBJ1-2, with 7 bases identical to TRBD1. The receptor's source is a human donor with multiple sclerosis. CDR3 sequence (DNA): TGCAGCGTTGAAATTTGGGACAGCCCTAACTATGGCTACACCTTC. It specifies CSVEIWDSPNYGYTF.